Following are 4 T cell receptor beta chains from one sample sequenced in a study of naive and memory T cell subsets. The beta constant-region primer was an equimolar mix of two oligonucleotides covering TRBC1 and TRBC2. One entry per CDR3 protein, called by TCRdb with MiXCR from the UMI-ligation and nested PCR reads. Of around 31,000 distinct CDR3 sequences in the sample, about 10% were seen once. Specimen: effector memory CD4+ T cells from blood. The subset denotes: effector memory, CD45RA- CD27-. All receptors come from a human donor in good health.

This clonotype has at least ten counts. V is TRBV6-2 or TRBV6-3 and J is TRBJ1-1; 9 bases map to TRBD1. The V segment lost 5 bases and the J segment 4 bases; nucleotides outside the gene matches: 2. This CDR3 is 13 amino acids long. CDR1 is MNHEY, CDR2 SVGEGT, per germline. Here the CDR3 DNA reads TGTGCCAGCAGTCTGACAGGGGGCACTGAAGCTTTCTTT. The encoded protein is CASSLTGGTEAFF.

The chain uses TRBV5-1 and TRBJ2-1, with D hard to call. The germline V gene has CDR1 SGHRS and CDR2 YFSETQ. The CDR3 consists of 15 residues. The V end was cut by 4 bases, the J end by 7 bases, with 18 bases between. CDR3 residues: CASSPGQRIRNEQFF. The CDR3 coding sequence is TGCGCCAGCAGCCCCGGGCAGCGCATACGGAATGAGCAGTTCTTC.

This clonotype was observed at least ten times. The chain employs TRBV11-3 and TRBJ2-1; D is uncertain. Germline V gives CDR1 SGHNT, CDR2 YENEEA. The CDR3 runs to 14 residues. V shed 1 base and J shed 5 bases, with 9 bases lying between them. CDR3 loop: CASSLGGFNNEQFF. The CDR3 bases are TGTGCCAGCAGCTTAGGTGGCTTCAACAATGAGCAGTTCTTC.

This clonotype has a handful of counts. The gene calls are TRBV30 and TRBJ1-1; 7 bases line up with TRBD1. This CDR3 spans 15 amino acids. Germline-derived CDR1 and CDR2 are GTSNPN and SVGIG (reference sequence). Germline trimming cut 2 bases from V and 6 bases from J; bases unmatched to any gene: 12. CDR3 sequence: CAWSLGDRDNAEAFF. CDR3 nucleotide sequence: TGTGCCTGGAGTCTAGGAGACAGGGATAACGCTGAAGCTTTCTTT.